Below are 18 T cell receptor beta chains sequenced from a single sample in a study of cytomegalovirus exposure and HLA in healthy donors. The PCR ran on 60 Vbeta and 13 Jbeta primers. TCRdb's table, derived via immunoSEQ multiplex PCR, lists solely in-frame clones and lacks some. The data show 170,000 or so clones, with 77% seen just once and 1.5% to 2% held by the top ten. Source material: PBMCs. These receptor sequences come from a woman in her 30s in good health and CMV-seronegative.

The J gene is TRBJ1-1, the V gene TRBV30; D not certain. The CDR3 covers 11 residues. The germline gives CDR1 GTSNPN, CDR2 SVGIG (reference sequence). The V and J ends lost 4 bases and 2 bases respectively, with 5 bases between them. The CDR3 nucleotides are TGTGCCTGGACGCGAAACACTGAAGCTTTCTTT. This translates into CAWTRNTEAFF. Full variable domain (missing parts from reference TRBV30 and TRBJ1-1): SQTIHQWPATLVQPVGSPLSLECTVEGTSNPNLYWYRQAAGRGLQLLFYSVGIGQISSEVPQNLSASRPQDRQFILSSKKLLLSDSGFYLCAWTRNTEAFFGQGTRLTVV.

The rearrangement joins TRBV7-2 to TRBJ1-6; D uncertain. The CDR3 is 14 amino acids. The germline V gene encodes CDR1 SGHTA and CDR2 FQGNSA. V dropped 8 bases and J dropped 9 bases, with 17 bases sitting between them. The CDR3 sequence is CASRDGISGSPLHF. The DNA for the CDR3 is TGTGCCAGCCGCGACGGGATCTCGGGTTCACCCCTCCACTTT.

The CDR3 bases are TGTGCCAGCAGCCAGTCGACAGGGGGCGGGTACGAGCAGTACTTC. Its translation: CASSQSTGGGYEQYF. This rearrangement joins TRBV7-9 to TRBJ2-7; TRBD1 matches 10 bases. Germline V gene data show CDR1 as SEHNR and CDR2 as FQNEAQ (reference sequence). The CDR3 contains 15 residues. Trimming took 5 bases from V and 4 from J; bases not matched to a gene: 8.

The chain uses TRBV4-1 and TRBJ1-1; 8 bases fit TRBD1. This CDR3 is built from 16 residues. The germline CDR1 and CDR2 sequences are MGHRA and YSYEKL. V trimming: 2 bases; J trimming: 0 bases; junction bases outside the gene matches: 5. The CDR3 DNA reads TGCGCCAGCAGCCAAACAGGGGGTGTCATGAACACTGAAGCTTTCTTT. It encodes CASSQTGGVMNTEAFF.

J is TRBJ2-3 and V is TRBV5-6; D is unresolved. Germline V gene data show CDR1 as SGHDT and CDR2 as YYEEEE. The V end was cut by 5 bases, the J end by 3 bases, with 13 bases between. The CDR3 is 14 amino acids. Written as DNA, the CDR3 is TGTGCCAGCAGTCTCCCAGATGGTACAGATACGCAGTATTTT. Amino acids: CASSLPDGTDTQYF.

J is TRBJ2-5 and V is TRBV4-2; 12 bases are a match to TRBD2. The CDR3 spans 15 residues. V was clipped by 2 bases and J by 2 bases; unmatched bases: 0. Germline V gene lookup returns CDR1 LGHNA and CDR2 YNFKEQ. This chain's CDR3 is CASSQLAGGQETQYF. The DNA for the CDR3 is TGTGCCAGCAGCCAACTAGCGGGGGGGCAAGAGACCCAGTACTTC.

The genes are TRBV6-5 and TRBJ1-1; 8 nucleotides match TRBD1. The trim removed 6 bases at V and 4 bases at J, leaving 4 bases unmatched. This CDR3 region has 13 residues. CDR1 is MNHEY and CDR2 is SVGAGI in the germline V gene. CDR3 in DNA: TGTGCCAGCAGGAGCCAGGGGGCCACTGAAGCTTTCTTT. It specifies CASRSQGATEAFF.

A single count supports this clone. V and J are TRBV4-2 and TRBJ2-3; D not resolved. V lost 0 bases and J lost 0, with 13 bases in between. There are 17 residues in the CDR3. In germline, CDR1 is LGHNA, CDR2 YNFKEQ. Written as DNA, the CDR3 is TGTGCCAGCAGCCAAGATTATCGGCAGGCCAGCACAGATACGCAGTATTTT. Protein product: CASSQDYRQASTDTQYF.

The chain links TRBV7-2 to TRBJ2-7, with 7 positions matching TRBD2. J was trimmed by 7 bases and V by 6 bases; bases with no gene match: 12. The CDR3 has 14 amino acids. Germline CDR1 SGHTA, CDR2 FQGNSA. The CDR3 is CASRRTGRSGEQYF. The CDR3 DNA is TGTGCCAGCAGGCGCACCGGGAGGTCGGGGGAGCAGTACTTC.

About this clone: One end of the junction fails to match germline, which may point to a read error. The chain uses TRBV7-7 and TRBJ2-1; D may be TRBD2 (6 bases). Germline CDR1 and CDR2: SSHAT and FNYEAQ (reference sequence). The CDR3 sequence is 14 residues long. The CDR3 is CASSLADNYNEQFF. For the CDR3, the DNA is TGTGCTAGCAGCTTAGCGGACAACTACAATGAGCAGTTCTTC.

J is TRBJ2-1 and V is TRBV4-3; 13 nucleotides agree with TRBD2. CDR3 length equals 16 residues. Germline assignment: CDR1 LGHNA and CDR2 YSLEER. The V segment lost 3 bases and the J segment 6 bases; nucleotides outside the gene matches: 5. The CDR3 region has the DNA TGCGCCAGCAGCCACCCGGGACTAGCGGGAAGCAATGAGCAGTTCTTC. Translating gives CASSHPGLAGSNEQFF.

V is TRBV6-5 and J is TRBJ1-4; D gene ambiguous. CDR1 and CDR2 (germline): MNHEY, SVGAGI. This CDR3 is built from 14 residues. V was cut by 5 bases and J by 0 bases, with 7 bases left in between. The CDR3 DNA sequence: TGTGCCAGCAGTGGCGGGGCAACTAATGAAAAACTGTTTTTT. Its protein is CASSGGATNEKLFF.

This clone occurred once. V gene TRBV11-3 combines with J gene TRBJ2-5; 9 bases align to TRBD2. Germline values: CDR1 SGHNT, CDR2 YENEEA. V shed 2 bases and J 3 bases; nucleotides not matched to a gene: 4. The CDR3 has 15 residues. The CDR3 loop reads CASSLRLAGKETQYF. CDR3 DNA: TGTGCCAGCAGCTTAAGGCTAGCGGGAAAAGAGACCCAGTACTTC.

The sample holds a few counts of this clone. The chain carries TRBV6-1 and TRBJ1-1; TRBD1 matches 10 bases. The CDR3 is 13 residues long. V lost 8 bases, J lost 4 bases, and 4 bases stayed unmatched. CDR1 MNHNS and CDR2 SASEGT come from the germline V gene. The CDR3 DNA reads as TGTGCCAGCGGGGACAGGGGTTTCACTGAAGCTTTCTTT. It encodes CASGDRGFTEAFF.

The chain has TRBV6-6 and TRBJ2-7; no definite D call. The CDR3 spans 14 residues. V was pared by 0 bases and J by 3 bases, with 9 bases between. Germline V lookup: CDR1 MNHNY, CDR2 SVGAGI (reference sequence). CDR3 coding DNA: TGTGCCAGCAGTTACTCGAGGCAGAACTACGAGCAGTACTTC. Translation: CASSYSRQNYEQYF.

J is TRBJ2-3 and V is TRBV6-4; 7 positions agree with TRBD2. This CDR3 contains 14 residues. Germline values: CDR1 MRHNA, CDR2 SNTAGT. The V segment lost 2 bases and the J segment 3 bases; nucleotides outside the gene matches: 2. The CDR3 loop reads CASSDRGGTDTQYF. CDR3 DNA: TGTGCCAGCAGTGACAGGGGAGGGACAGATACGCAGTATTTT.

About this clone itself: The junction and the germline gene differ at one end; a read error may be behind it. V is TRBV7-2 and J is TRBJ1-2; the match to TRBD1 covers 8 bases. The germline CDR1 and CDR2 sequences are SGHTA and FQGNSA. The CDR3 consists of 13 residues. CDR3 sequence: CAGSPGTGKGYTF. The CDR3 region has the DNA TGTGCCGGCAGCCCCGGGACAGGAAAAGGCTACACCTTC.

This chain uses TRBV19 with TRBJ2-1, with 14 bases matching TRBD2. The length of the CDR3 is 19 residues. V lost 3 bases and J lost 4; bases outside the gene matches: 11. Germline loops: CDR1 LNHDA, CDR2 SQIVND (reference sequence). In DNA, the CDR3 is TGTGCCAGTAGTATCTCACGACTAGCGGGAGGGCCGGGTTACAATGAGCAGTTCTTC. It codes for CASSISRLAGGPGYNEQFF.